One T cell receptor (beta chain) is described in this entry. Between the trimmed V and J ends, which lost 0 bases and 6 bases, there was a span of 12 bases. This CDR3 contains 15 residues. CDR1 and CDR2 from the germline V gene are LGHDT and YNNKEL (reference sequence). In the study's own analysis: Nucleated cell number was recorded as an estimate derived from reference gene primer amplification. The table came from immunoSEQ multiplex PCR; TCRdb's copy has only in-frame clones and leaves some out. The DNA was the basis for D and trimming; V, J and clone size are from that table. The sample holds about 26,000 clones, 70% to 90% seen once. This record belongs to a study of blood T cell repertoires in COVID-19. Study in general: Italy, Spain and the United States were the sources of the convalescent and acute COVID-19 samples.

The J gene is TRBJ2-4, the V gene TRBV3-1 (or the pseudogene TRBV3-2), with a tentative D call TRBD2 (6 bases). This receptor was taken from a human donor in a cohort sampled during active COVID-19. Sequenced: peripheral blood. CDR3 in amino acids: CASSQDGGAGNIQYF. CDR3 DNA: TGTGCCAGCAGCCAAGATGGAGGGGCCGGAAACATTCAGTACTTC.